This TCR beta chain was captured in a study of T cell responses to AZD1222 COVID-19 vaccine. Regarding this clone: Its cognate antigen is unknown.

Trimming took off 4 bases at V and 6 bases at J, with 19 bases between the two ends. CDR3 size: 15 residues. Germline CDR1 and CDR2: SGHKS and YYEKEE (reference sequence). Method: immunoSEQ multiplex PCR; TCRdb's copy keeps in-frame clones and lacks some. Here the sample spans about 130,000 clones, 90% being singletons. General study points: After the peak T cell response, and only then, were repertoires sampled. Unmutated regions of variants are reportedly targeted by nearly half of spike-specific TCRs. Just 5 to 7 people given AZD1222 tested seropositive at baseline.

The TCR originated in an adult in good health. Sequenced material: peripheral blood, taken on day 0 of AZD1222 vaccination. The chain couples TRBV5-5 to TRBJ1-1; D not certain. The CDR3 loop reads CASSNPAVVTPEAFF. The CDR3 coding sequence is TGTGCCAGCAGCAACCCGGCGGTCGTAACACCTGAAGCTTTCTTT. Variable domain in full (rest from reference TRBV5-5 and TRBJ1-1): DAGVTQSPTHLIKTRGQQVTLRCSPISGHKSVSWYQQVLGQGPQFIFQYYEKEERGRGNFPDRFSARQFPNYSSELNVNALLLGDSALYLCASSNPAVVTPEAFFGQGTRLTVV.